What follows describes a single T cell receptor beta chain. Its antigen is not identified. The data were obtained in a study of PD-1 blockade in classical Hodgkin lymphoma. Study results and caveats: TCR diversity in CD4+, not CD8+, cells rose significantly by C4D1. The study reported lower baseline TCR diversity in newly diagnosed patients than in healthy donors.

The J segment lost 5 bases and the V segment lost 3 bases, leaving 12 bases of the junction unmatched. The CDR3 runs 16 residues. Germline V gene lookup returns CDR1 SGHTA and CDR2 FQGNSA. Sequenced by immunoSEQ multiplex PCR; TCRdb stores in-frame clones only, minus some. The data hold 25,000 to 35,000 clones, with approximately 87% observed a single time. All patients experienced relapse after autologous stem cell transplantation, and brentuximab vedotin exposure was variable. This sample comprised peripheral blood mononuclear cells (PBMCs), obtained before the second cycle of nivolumab. The sequence was collected from a human donor with classical Hodgkin lymphoma. The genes are TRBV7-2 and TRBJ1-2; TRBD1 aligns across 7 bases. CDR3 in DNA: TGTGCCAGCAGCTTGAGCTTACAGGGGAGAGGTTATGGCTACACCTTC. It translates to CASSLSLQGRGYGYTF. Supplemented by reference TRBV7-2 and TRBJ1-2, the full variable domain reads GAGVSQSPSNKVTEKGKDVELRCDPISGHTALYWYRQSLGQGLEFLIYFQGNSAPDKSGLPSDRFSAERTGGSVSTLTIQRTQQEDSAVYLCASSLSLQGRGYGYTFGSGTRLTVV.